The sample holds one count of the clone carrying this TCR beta chain. No antigen is known for it. The sample originates from a study of cytomegalovirus exposure and HLA in healthy donors. Across the whole study: A subsequent analysis reported that the 95 to 150 validation repertoires were produced on the same platform that had also been used for the roughly 700 first-cohort repertoires. Findings and limits, study-wide: Reports described diagnosis of cytomegalovirus status by the classifier as highly specific and sensitive. Subsequent analysis found a tendency for first-cohort TCR clusters to co-occur within the 120 or so validation repertoires. Altogether, 150 to 200 TCR beta chains were recorded as cytomegalovirus-associated.

Assay used: immunoSEQ multiplex PCR; TCRdb lists only in-frame clones, some missing. The sample carries roughly 63,000 clones, roughly 90% recorded once. Germline V lookup: CDR1 WSHSY, CDR2 SAAADI. This CDR3 spans 14 amino acids. The ends were cut back, 8 bases at V and 7 bases at J, with 20 bases in the middle. The sample comprised PBMCs. This clonotype was sampled from a woman aged 18-29 years in good health and CMV-seronegative. The chain combines TRBV10-2 with TRBJ1-2; D may be TRBD1 (6 bases). CDR3 coding DNA: TGCGCCAGCTTGTTCGAGGGGGGGGGCCGTGGCTACACCTTC. It specifies CASLFEGGGRGYTF.